Given below is one T cell receptor beta chain in context. Its antigen is currently unknown. Template switching added a universal primer binding site, and final cDNA carried unique molecular identifiers. TCRdb processed the 5' RACE reads anew with MiXCR; each CDR3 protein has one entry. This sample yields about 550,000 distinct CDR3 sequences, of which about a fifth are seen a single time; roughly 0.5% belongs to the top ten. This entry is derived from a study of identical twins. Points from the study as a whole: Cross-sectional statistics underpinned the conclusions; the same donors were not followed.

V lost 2 bases to trimming and J lost 2 bases; unmatched junction nucleotides: 2. The CDR3 runs to 15 residues. Germline CDR1 and CDR2: SGHTA and FQGNSA. These same records also appear under a second study, on yellow fever vaccine responses in identical twins. This second report adds: Twins' T cell vaccine responses reportedly looked partly convergent, partly personalized.

The receptor's source is a woman younger than 30 in good health. Sequenced input: CD4+ T cells sorted from blood. The rearrangement uses TRBV7-2 and TRBJ2-7; TRBD2 matches at 11 bases. The CDR3 region has the DNA TGTGCCAGCAGCTTAATAGCGGGAGGGACCTACGAGCAGTACTTC. Its translation is CASSLIAGGTYEQYF. Variable domain in full (rest from reference TRBV7-2 and TRBJ2-7): GAGVSQSPSNKVTEKGKDVELRCDPISGHTALYWYRQSLGQGLEFLIYFQGNSAPDKSGLPSDRFSAERTGGSVSTLTIQRTQQEDSAVYLCASSLIAGGTYEQYFGPGTRLTVT.